The source of this TCR beta chain is a study of OX40 agonist ivuxolimab in advanced cancers. As for the study in general: Ivuxolimab, an agonist antibody against OX40 (CD134), was given to patients. Dose-escalation patients had hepatocellular carcinoma, melanoma, renal cell or head and neck cancer. Participants averaged 60 years of age (range 23 to 79) and were 82.7% male.

The method was immunoSEQ multiplex PCR; TCRdb's version includes in-frame clones alone and lacks a portion of them. The table records 30,000 or so clones, roughly 82% of them present only once. Germline lookup yields CDR1 SEHNR and CDR2 FQNEAQ (reference sequence). V dropped 5 bases and J dropped 1 base, with 13 bases sitting between them. This CDR3 region has 15 residues. V gene TRBV7-9 combines with J gene TRBJ2-3; D might be TRBD2 (5 bases). This TCR derives from an adult with an advanced solid tumor such as melanoma, head and neck, liver or kidney cancer. Material: CD4+ or CD8+ T cells sorted from blood, obtained in a trial of the OX40 agonist ivuxolimab. The CDR3 DNA sequence: TGTGCCAGCAGCCCCTACCCAGCGGGCACAGATACGCAGTATTTT. Amino acids: CASSPYPAGTDTQYF.